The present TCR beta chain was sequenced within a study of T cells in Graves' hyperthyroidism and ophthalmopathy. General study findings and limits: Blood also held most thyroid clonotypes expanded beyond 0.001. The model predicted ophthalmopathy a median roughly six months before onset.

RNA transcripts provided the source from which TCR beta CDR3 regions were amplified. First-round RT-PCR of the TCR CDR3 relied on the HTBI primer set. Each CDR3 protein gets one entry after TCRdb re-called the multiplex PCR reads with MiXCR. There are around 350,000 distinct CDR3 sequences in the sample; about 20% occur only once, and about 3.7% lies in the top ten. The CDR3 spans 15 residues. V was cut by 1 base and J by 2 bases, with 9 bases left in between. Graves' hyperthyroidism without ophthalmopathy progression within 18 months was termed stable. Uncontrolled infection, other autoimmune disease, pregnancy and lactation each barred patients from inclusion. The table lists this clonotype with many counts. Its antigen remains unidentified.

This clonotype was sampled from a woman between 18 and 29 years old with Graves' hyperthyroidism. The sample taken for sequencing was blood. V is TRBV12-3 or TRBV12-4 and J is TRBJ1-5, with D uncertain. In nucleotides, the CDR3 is TGTGCCAGCAGTTTAGAGGAGCGGGGCAATCAGCCCCAGCATTTT. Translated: CASSLEERGNQPQHF.